This T cell receptor (beta chain) is from a study of T cell responses to AZD1222 COVID-19 vaccine. The CDR3 is 11 amino acids. Trimming cost V 11 bases and J 2 bases, with 10 bases left between them. Germline V lookup: CDR1 MDHEN, CDR2 SYDVKM. The repertoire was sequenced with immunoSEQ multiplex PCR; TCRdb's copy has only in-frame clones and lacks some. The table records 120,000 to 150,000 clones, around 90% of them present only once. Here the sequenced sample was peripheral blood, taken on day 0 of AZD1222 vaccination. The sequence came from an adult in good health. The chain employs TRBV28 and TRBJ2-7; D call uncertain. Here the CDR3 DNA reads TGTGCCGTCGGACCGCCCTACGAGCAGTACTTC. It encodes CAVGPPYEQYF.